The following is a TCR beta chain sequence with its context. Its matching antigen is unknown. This sample also contains other DNA sequences that code for the same CDR3. This sample is part of a study of STAT5B mutations in CD4+ large granular lymphocyte leukemia. At the level of the study: Healthy donors showed HLA-associated enrichment of the CDR3 'QG' motif.

The table came from immunoSEQ multiplex PCR; TCRdb's copy has only in-frame clones and leaves some out. The data contain around 30,000 clones, around 85% of them singletons. Between the trimmed V and J ends, which lost 1 base and 5 bases, there was a span of 2 bases. This CDR3 contains 11 residues. Germline V CDR1 and CDR2: SEHNR, FQNEAQ (reference sequence). The study, taken as a whole, reports: Over 20% of private leukemic clonotypes occurred rarely in other patients' non-leukemic repertoires.

The chain recombines TRBV7-9 with TRBJ1-1; no reliable D call. The sequencing sample was made of CD4+ T cells from blood buffy coats. The receptor was derived from a human donor in good health. DNA of the CDR3: TGTGCCAGCAGCTTAGGGACTGAAGCTTTCTTT. Protein sequence: CASSLGTEAFF. Together with reference TRBV7-9 and TRBJ1-1, the CDR3 gives the full variable domain: DTGVSQNPRHKITKRGQNVTFRCDPISEHNRLYWYRQTLGQGPEFLTYFQNEAQLEKSRLLSDRFSAERPKGSFSTLEIQRTEQGDSAMYLCASSLGTEAFFGQGTRLTVV.